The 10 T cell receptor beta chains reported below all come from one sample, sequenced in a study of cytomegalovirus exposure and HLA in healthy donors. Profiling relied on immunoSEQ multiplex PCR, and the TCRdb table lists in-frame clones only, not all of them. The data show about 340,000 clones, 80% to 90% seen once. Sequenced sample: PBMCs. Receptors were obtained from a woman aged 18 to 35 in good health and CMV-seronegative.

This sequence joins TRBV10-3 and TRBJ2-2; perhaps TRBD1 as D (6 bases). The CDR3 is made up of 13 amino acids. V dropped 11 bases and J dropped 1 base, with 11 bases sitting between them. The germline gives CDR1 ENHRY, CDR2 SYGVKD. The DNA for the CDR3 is TGTGCCCACAGGGAAGGGAACACCGGGGAGCTGTTTTTT. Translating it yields CAHREGNTGELFF.

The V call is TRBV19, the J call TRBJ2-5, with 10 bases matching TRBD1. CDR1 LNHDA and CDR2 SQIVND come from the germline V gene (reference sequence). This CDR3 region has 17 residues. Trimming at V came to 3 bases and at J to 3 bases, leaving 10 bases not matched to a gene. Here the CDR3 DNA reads TGTGCCAGTAGTATCGTCCGGGACAGGGGCCTGAAAGAGACCCAGTACTTC. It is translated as CASSIVRDRGLKETQYF. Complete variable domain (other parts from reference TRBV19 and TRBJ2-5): DGGITQSPKYLFRKEGQNVTLSCEQNLNHDAMYWYRQDPGQGLRLIYYSQIVNDFQKGDIAEGYSVSREKKESFPLTVTSAQKNPTAFYLCASSIVRDRGLKETQYFGPGTRLLVL.

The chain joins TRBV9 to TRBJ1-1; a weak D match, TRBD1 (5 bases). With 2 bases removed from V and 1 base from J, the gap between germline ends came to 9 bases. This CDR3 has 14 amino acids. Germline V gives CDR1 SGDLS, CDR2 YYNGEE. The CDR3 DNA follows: TGTGCCAGCAGCGTCGATCAGGGGAACACTGAAGCTTTCTTT. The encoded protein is CASSVDQGNTEAFF.

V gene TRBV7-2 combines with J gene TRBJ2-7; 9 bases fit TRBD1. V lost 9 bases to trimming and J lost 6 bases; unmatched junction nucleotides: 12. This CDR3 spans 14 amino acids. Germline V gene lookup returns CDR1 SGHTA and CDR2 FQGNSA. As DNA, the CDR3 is TGTGCCAGTGGCCAGGGGACAGGGAGTGGCGAGCAGTACTTC. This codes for CASGQGTGSGEQYF.

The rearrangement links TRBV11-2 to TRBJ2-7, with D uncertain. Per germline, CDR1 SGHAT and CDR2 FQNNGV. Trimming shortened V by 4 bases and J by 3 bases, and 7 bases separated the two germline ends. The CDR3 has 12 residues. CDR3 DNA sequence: TGTGCCAGCAGCTCCCTCAGCTACGAGCAGTACTTC. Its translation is CASSSLSYEQYF. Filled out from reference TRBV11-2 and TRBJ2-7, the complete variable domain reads EAGVAQSPRYKIIEKRQSVAFWCNPISGHATLYWYQQILGQGPKLLIQFQNNGVVDDSQLPKDRFSAERLKGVDSTLKIQPAKLEDSAVYLCASSSLSYEQYFGPGTRLTVT.

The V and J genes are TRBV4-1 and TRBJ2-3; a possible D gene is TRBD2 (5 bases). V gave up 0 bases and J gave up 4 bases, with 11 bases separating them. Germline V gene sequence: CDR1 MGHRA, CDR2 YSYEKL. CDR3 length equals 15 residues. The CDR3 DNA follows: TGCGCCAGCAGCCAAGAGGGAGTAACTTCAGATACGCAGTATTTT. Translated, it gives CASSQEGVTSDTQYF.

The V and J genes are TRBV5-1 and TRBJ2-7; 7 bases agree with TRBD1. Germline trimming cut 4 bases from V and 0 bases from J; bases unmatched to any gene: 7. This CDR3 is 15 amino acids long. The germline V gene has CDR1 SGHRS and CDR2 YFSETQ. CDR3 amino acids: CASSVGTASSYEQYF. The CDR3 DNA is TGCGCCAGCAGCGTAGGGACAGCCAGCTCCTACGAGCAGTACTTC.

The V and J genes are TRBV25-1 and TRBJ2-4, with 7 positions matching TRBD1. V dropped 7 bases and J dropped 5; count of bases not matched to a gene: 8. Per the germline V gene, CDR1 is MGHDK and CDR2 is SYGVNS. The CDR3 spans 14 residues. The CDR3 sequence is CASIVGGQQNIQYF. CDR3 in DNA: TGTGCCAGCATTGTAGGGGGCCAGCAAAACATTCAGTACTTC.

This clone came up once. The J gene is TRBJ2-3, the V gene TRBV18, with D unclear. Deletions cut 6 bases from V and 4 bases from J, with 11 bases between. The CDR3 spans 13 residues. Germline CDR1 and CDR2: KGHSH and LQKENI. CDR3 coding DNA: TGTGCCAGCTCTGGGCAGTCCCCAGATACGCAGTATTTT. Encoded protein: CASSGQSPDTQYF.

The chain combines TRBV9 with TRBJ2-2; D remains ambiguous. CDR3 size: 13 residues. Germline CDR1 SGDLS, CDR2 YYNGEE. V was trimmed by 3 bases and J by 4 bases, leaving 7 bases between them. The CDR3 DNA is TGTGCCAGCAGCGCTAGAGGCACCGGGGAGCTGTTTTTT. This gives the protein CASSARGTGELFF.